The 5 T cell receptor beta chains in this list originate from one sample, sequenced in a study of shared clonotypes between healthy human individuals. Sequencing was performed with immunoSEQ multiplex PCR; in TCRdb, only in-frame clones are kept and a portion is missing. The table includes some 490,000 clones, over 75% detected once. Sample: PBMCs. These receptors all come from a woman aged 40 to 50 in good health. Some clones in this sample may be carry-over from other donors' samples.

A note on this clone: A far larger clone is only one base removed, so a read error is likely. CDR3 in amino acids: CASSTTSGSRGAQYF. CDR3 nucleotide sequence: TGTGCCAGCAGTACAACTAGCGGGAGTCGGGGGGCGCAGTATTTT. V is TRBV27 and J is TRBJ2-3; 11 nucleotides agree with TRBD2. This CDR3 has 15 amino acids. Germline CDR1 and CDR2: MNHEY and SMNVEV (reference sequence). Trimming cost V 5 bases and J 10 bases; bases outside gene matches: 11.

As DNA, the CDR3 is TGTGCCAGTAGTCCCCGCCGGGACACAACCTACGAGCAGTACTTC. Translating it yields CASSPRRDTTYEQYF. V usage is TRBV19 and J usage is TRBJ2-7; TRBD1 is a possible D gene (6 bases). The V end lost 5 bases, the J end lost 2 bases, and 16 bases lay between the germline ends. Germline CDR1 is LNHDA and CDR2 is SQIVND (reference sequence). The CDR3 has 15 amino acids.

CDR3 in DNA: TGTGCCTGGAGTGTACGGAGGGGGCCGGGCACTGAAGCTTTCTTT. As protein: CAWSVRRGPGTEAFF. This rearrangement joins TRBV30 to TRBJ1-1; 7 bases are shared with TRBD1. The CDR3 is made up of 15 amino acids. With 0 bases clipped from V and 4 bases from J, the junction kept 8 bases outside the gene matches. The V gene's germline CDR1 is GTSNPN and CDR2 SVGIG (reference sequence). Full variable domain (missing parts from reference TRBV30 and TRBJ1-1): SQTIHQWPATLVQPVGSPLSLECTVEGTSNPNLYWYRQAAGRGLQLLFYSVGIGQISSEVPQNLSASRPQDRQFILSSKKLLLSDSGFYLCAWSVRRGPGTEAFFGQGTRLTVV.

Remarks on this clone: This sequence is one base from a far larger clone and is likely a read error. This rearrangement joins TRBV19 to TRBJ1-4; D remains unclear. V was trimmed by 4 bases and J by 6 bases, leaving 15 bases between them. Germline CDR1 is LNHDA and CDR2 is SQIVND (reference sequence). The CDR3 totals 15 residues. CDR3 sequence: CASSTRNGVHEKLFF. The DNA of the CDR3 is TGTGCCAGTAGTACCCGTAACGGGGTTCATGAAAAACTGTTTTTT.

This chain connects TRBV6-5 to TRBJ1-3; D unclear. Trimming cost V 6 bases and J 0 bases, with 12 bases left between them. Germline V lookup: CDR1 MNHEY, CDR2 SVGAGI. The CDR3 covers 15 residues. CDR3 region: CASRGGSFSGNTIYF. CDR3 DNA: TGTGCCAGCAGGGGAGGTTCCTTCTCTGGAAACACCATATATTTT.